This T cell receptor delta chain was sequenced in a study of gamma-delta chains in newborns, infants, children. Study-level background: Microbial exposure reportedly drives polyclonal innate γδ T cell expansion after birth.

The CDR3 covers 15 residues. Germline V CDR1 and CDR2: GEAIGNYY, EKD. Trimming removed 4 bases at V and 0 bases at J, with 14 bases between. TCRdb re-analyzed the reads via CATT. The table has 14,000 to 15,000 delta-chain clones, 7.3% seen once. The sequence was obtained from a child who was a newborn, infant or young child, either healthy, febrile or measles-vaccinated (not recorded which). V and J are TRDV2 and TRDJ1; possibly TRDD3 for D (5 bases). The sample taken for sequencing was blood. CDR3 in amino acids: CACEITGEYTDKLIF. CDR3 bases: TGTGCCTGTGAAATCACTGGTGAGTACACCGATAAACTCATCTTT.